This passage covers 31 T cell receptor beta chains from one sample sequenced in a study of CD8+CD57+ T cells in acquired aplastic anemia. CDR3 and TCR beta VDJ profiling relied on a genomic DNA template. TCRdb reprocessed the reads with MiXCR, giving one entry per CDR3 protein. This sample has around 79,000 distinct CDR3 sequences, with 60% to 75% found just once. All sequencing subjects had displayed CD8+CD57+ cell expansion on flow cytometry. Sequenced: sorted CD4+, CD8+, or CD8+CD57+ T cells (not recorded which) from PBMCs. The receptors were sampled from a human donor with aplastic anemia.

The chain employs TRBV6-7 and TRBJ2-7, with 9 bases lining up with TRBD1. TRBV6-7 is noted as an ORF with a role that remains uncertain. Trimming removed 11 bases from V and 0 bases from J; junction bases left unmatched: 8. The CDR3 has 14 residues. CDR3 sequence reads: CALPGQGSSYEQYF. The CDR3 bases are TGTGCCCTTCCGGGACAGGGTTCCTCCTACGAGCAGTACTTC.

V gene TRBV11-2 combines with J gene TRBJ2-7; a possible D gene is TRBD1 (6 bases). V lost 3 bases, J lost 0 bases, and 21 bases lay in between. Germline CDR1 reads SGHAT; CDR2 reads FQNNGV. The CDR3 length is 18 residues. CDR3 in DNA: TGTGCCAGCAGCTTGGTGGGGACAATTGCCCTTCTCTCCTACGAGCAGTACTTC. Translating gives CASSLVGTIALLSYEQYF.

The CDR3 DNA reads as TGCAGCCCTTCCGTCGAGGGACAGGTCACCGGGGAGCTGTTTTTT. It yields the protein CSPSVEGQVTGELFF. The chain joins TRBV29-1 to TRBJ2-2; 8 positions agree with TRBD1. V dropped 8 bases and J dropped 4; count of bases not matched to a gene: 12. The CDR3 loop spans 15 amino acids. Germline CDR1 reads SQVTM; CDR2 reads ANQGSEA.

This clonotype showed up many times. This sequence joins TRBV29-1 and TRBJ2-7, with D possibly TRBD2 on 9 matching bases. Germline V gene sequence: CDR1 SQVTM, CDR2 ANQGSEA. This CDR3 has 19 amino acids. Trimming left V 5 bases short and J 2 bases short, with 31 bases between. CDR3 bases: TGCAGCGTTACCGGGACAGGAGGCTCTCCTAGCGGGGTCACCTACGAGCAGTACTTC. Translation gives CSVTGTGGSPSGVTYEQYF.

The chain joins TRBV24-1 to TRBJ2-1, with 10 bases identical to TRBD2. The CDR3 is 15 amino acids. With V trimmed by 4 bases and J by 9 bases, 8 bases remained unmatched. Germline CDR1 KGHDR, CDR2 SFDVKD. The CDR3 DNA follows: TGTGCCACCAGTGAGGGGCTAGCGGGGGTGGGTGAGCAGTTCTTC. Translated, it gives CATSEGLAGVGEQFF.

The chain carries TRBV19 and TRBJ2-7; 11 bases line up with TRBD2. Trimming removed 7 bases from V and 6 bases from J; junction bases left unmatched: 8. CDR1 is LNHDA, CDR2 SQIVND, per germline (reference sequence). This CDR3 region has 14 residues. DNA of the CDR3: TGTGCCAGTAAGGTGACTAGCGGGGTTGGCGAGCAGTACTTC. Its protein product is CASKVTSGVGEQYF.

This clonotype was observed a few times. The chain uses TRBV19 and TRBJ2-2; D may match TRBD1 or TRBD2 (5 bases each). V was trimmed by 5 bases and J by 0 bases, leaving 10 bases between them. This CDR3 is 15 amino acids long. CDR1 and CDR2 (germline): LNHDA, SQIVND (reference sequence). This CDR3 reads CASSGTAANTGELFF. CDR3 in DNA: TGTGCCAGTAGTGGGACGGCCGCGAACACCGGGGAGCTGTTTTTT.

The genes are TRBV11-2 and TRBJ1-3; D remains ambiguous. V lost 2 bases, J lost 0 bases, and 8 bases lay in between. Germline V gene lookup returns CDR1 SGHAT and CDR2 FQNNGV. The CDR3 is 15 amino acids. CDR3 sequence (DNA): TGTGCCAGCAGCTTACAACTGCTCTCTGGAAACACCATATATTTT. Encoded protein: CASSLQLLSGNTIYF. The full variable domain, with the rest looked up from reference TRBV11-2 and TRBJ1-3, is EAGVAQSPRYKIIEKRQSVAFWCNPISGHATLYWYQQILGQGPKLLIQFQNNGVVDDSQLPKDRFSAERLKGVDSTLKIQPAKLEDSAVYLCASSLQLLSGNTIYFGEGSWLTVV.

The rearrangement uses TRBV2 and TRBJ1-6, with TRBD1 identical over 8 bases. The germline gives CDR1 SNHLY, CDR2 FYNNEI. CDR3 length equals 14 residues. Unmatched junction bases numbered 9, after V lost 6 bases and J lost 11 bases. CDR3 loop: CASSRGQGRAPLHF. The CDR3 coding sequence is TGTGCCAGCAGCCGCGGACAGGGACGCGCACCCCTCCACTTT.

The table lists this clonotype with a few counts. The chain couples TRBV15 to TRBJ1-2, with D perhaps TRBD1 (6 bases). V lost 2 bases to trimming and J lost 8 bases, with 15 bases between them. Germline assignment: CDR1 LNHNV and CDR2 YYDKDF (reference sequence). This CDR3 is 14 amino acids long. The CDR3 here is CATSRWDMVGGYTF. Here the CDR3 DNA reads TGTGCCACCAGCAGATGGGACATGGTCGGAGGCTACACCTTC.

V is TRBV5-1 and J is TRBJ2-5; D remains unclear. V was cut by 4 bases and J by 5 bases, with 15 bases left in between. The CDR3 runs to 14 residues. CDR1 is SGHRS and CDR2 is YFSETQ in the germline V gene. CDR3: CASSIGVVGETQYF. CDR3 DNA sequence: TGCGCCAGCAGCATTGGAGTAGTTGGGGAGACCCAGTACTTC.

V is TRBV25-1 and J is TRBJ1-1; 8 bases match TRBD1. Germline assignment: CDR1 MGHDK and CDR2 SYGVNS. This CDR3 has 16 amino acids. Unmatched junction bases numbered 9, after V lost 6 bases and J lost 0 bases. CDR3 sequence: CASRPPGQVVNTEAFF. The CDR3 nucleotides read TGTGCCAGCAGGCCCCCGGGACAGGTAGTGAACACTGAAGCTTTCTTT.

This clonotype was seen once. The chain couples TRBV5-1 to TRBJ2-5, with D tentatively TRBD1 (5 bases). Trimming removed 0 bases from V and 2 bases from J, with 11 bases in between. Germline V CDR1 and CDR2: SGHRS, YFSETQ. The CDR3 runs 15 residues. Here the CDR3 reads CASSLARGFQETQYF. In DNA, the CDR3 is TGCGCCAGCAGCTTGGCTAGGGGCTTTCAAGAGACCCAGTACTTC.

The chain recombines TRBV25-1 with TRBJ2-3, with D maybe TRBD2 (5 bases). Germline CDR1 is MGHDK and CDR2 is SYGVNS. This CDR3 contains 16 residues. V shed 3 bases and J shed 2 bases, with 15 bases lying between them. The CDR3 sequence is CASSDGMGTSTDTQYF. Here the CDR3 DNA reads TGTGCCAGCAGTGACGGGATGGGAACCTCCACAGATACGCAGTATTTT.

The chain combines TRBV20-1 with TRBJ2-3; D unresolved. Trimming cost V 1 base and J 1 base, with 12 bases left between them. The CDR3 length is 15 residues. Per germline, CDR1 DFQATT and CDR2 SNEGSKA (reference sequence). DNA of the CDR3: TGCAGTGCTAGAGCTAGTAGTGTGGGCACAGATACGCAGTATTTT. This gives the protein CSARASSVGTDTQYF.

The genes are TRBV12-3 or TRBV12-4 and TRBJ2-5; perhaps TRBD1 as D (7 bases). V lost 3 bases, J lost 4 bases, and 12 bases lay in between. The CDR3 runs 14 residues. Here the CDR3 reads CASSFRQGGETQYF. As DNA, the CDR3 is TGTGCCAGCAGTTTTCGACAGGGAGGAGAGACCCAGTACTTC.

This clonotype was seen only once. This rearrangement joins TRBV20-1 to TRBJ2-3; tentatively, D is TRBD1 or TRBD2 (5 bases each). Germline V gives CDR1 DFQATT, CDR2 SNEGSKA (reference sequence). The CDR3 contains 12 residues. V dropped 8 bases and J dropped 3 bases, with 12 bases sitting between them. The CDR3 sequence is CSWDRNTDTQYF. CDR3 coding DNA: TGCAGTTGGGACCGAAATACAGATACGCAGTATTTT.

On this clonotype: One end of the junction does not line up with germline, which may come from a read error. The chain couples TRBV2 to TRBJ2-3; a possible D gene is TRBD2 (6 bases). Germline V gene lookup returns CDR1 SNHLY and CDR2 FYNNEI. The CDR3 length is 14 residues. The CDR3 here is CASRGITAADTQSF. CDR3 coding DNA: TGTGCCAGCCGCGGGATCACTGCTGCCGATACGCAGTCTTTT. Using reference TRBV2 and TRBJ2-3 for the parts outside the CDR3, the full variable domain is EPEVTQTPSHQVTQMGQEVILRCVPISNHLYFYWYRQILGQKVEFLVSFYNNEISEKSEIFDDQFSVERPDGSNFTLKIRSTKLEDSAMYFCASRGITAADTQSFGPGTRLTVL.

The chain is built from TRBV20-1 and TRBJ1-2; a weak D match, TRBD1 (5 bases). Germline CDR1 and CDR2: DFQATT and SNEGSKA (reference sequence). The CDR3 contains 14 residues. V lost 3 bases and J lost 4, with 15 bases in between. The CDR3 nucleotides are TGCAGTGCTAGGGGGGGACGTGGCCCCTATGGCTACACCTTC. Amino acids: CSARGGRGPYGYTF.

The V and J genes are TRBV24-1 and TRBJ2-1; D is possibly TRBD2 (9 bases). The CDR3 consists of 16 residues. Trimming stripped 4 bases from V and 6 bases from J, with 18 bases between. From germline, CDR1 is KGHDR and CDR2 SFDVKD. CDR3 coding DNA: TGTGCCACCAGTGACCCAAGCGGGGGGACAGGCAATGAGCAGTTCTTC. Translating gives CATSDPSGGTGNEQFF.

This clonotype was observed a handful of times. This sequence joins TRBV10-2 and TRBJ2-7, with TRBD1 as a possible D gene (5 bases). From germline, CDR1 is WSHSY and CDR2 SAAADI. The CDR3 length is 13 residues. Trimming left V 2 bases short and J 5 bases short, with 10 bases between. Written as DNA, the CDR3 is TGCGCCAGCAGTGAGGACAGAATGAACGAGCAGTACTTC. Its translation is CASSEDRMNEQYF.

The chain is built from TRBV19 and TRBJ2-5; 10 positions agree with TRBD1. Germline CDR1 reads LNHDA; CDR2 reads SQIVND (reference sequence). Trimming cost V 6 bases and J 4 bases; bases outside gene matches: 5. The CDR3 spans 14 residues. This chain's CDR3 is CASRRQGAGETQYF. CDR3 nucleotide sequence: TGTGCCAGTAGGAGACAGGGGGCGGGAGAGACCCAGTACTTC.

The genes are TRBV15 and TRBJ2-5; D remains ambiguous. V was cut by 0 bases and J by 5 bases, with 16 bases left in between. This CDR3 has 16 residues. The germline V gene encodes CDR1 LNHNV and CDR2 YYDKDF (reference sequence). The CDR3 sequence: CATSRDLLGVGETQYF. CDR3 in DNA: TGTGCCACCAGCAGAGATCTTTTGGGTGTCGGCGAGACCCAGTACTTC.

The chain joins TRBV2 to TRBJ1-2; 11 bases are a match to TRBD1. Germline V CDR1 and CDR2: SNHLY, FYNNEI. The CDR3 extends over 14 amino acids. V was pared by 6 bases and J by 4 bases, with 4 bases of the junction left unmatched. This CDR3 reads CASRGQGVGYGYTF. CDR3 coding DNA: TGTGCCAGCAGGGGACAGGGGGTTGGCTATGGCTACACCTTC.

The gene calls are TRBV10-3 and TRBJ2-5; a possible D gene is TRBD1 (5 bases). Germline loops: CDR1 ENHRY, CDR2 SYGVKD. This CDR3 is 14 amino acids long. V was cut by 8 bases and J by 1 base, with 14 bases left in between. CDR3 in DNA: TGTGCCATCGCCGAAGGGGTTGCCCAAGAGACCCAGTACTTC. Protein: CAIAEGVAQETQYF.

This clonotype came up a few times. J is TRBJ2-5 and V is TRBV7-9, with D uncertain. The germline gives CDR1 SEHNR, CDR2 FQNEAQ (reference sequence). Trimming took 1 base from V and 5 from J, leaving 5 bases between them. The CDR3 spans 12 residues. The CDR3 region has the DNA TGTGCCAGCAGCTTAGGGATCGAGACCCAGTACTTC. It is translated as CASSLGIETQYF.

The V gene is TRBV7-9, the J gene TRBJ2-2; D is undetermined. V was trimmed by 2 bases and J by 6 bases, leaving 7 bases between them. The CDR3 is 13 amino acids. The V gene's germline CDR1 is SEHNR and CDR2 FQNEAQ (reference sequence). In DNA form, the CDR3 reads TGTGCCAGCAGCTTACTAATGGCCGGGGAGCTGTTTTTT. The encoded protein is CASSLLMAGELFF.

The genes are TRBV7-8 and TRBJ1-2; TRBD1 is a possible D gene (5 bases). There are 15 residues in the CDR3. Deletions cut 1 base from V and 4 bases from J, with 13 bases between. Germline V gives CDR1 SGHVS, CDR2 FQNEAQ. CDR3 sequence reads: CASSLERRDPYGYTF. CDR3 DNA: TGTGCCAGCAGCTTAGAAAGGCGGGACCCCTATGGCTACACCTTC.

The chain links TRBV2 to TRBJ1-3; D not certain. CDR1 and CDR2 (germline): SNHLY, FYNNEI. Trimming took 0 bases from V and 5 from J, leaving 8 bases between them. This CDR3 region has 14 residues. The CDR3 region has the DNA TGTGCCAGCAGTGAAGCAGGGCAGAGAAACACCATATATTTT. This encodes CASSEAGQRNTIYF.

The rearrangement uses TRBV24-1 and TRBJ1-2; a weak D match, TRBD1 (5 bases). CDR3 length: 17 residues. V lost 3 bases to trimming and J lost 0 bases, with 16 bases between them. Per the germline V gene, CDR1 is KGHDR and CDR2 is SFDVKD. The CDR3 is CATSDHRDGRPNYGYTF. For the CDR3, the DNA is TGTGCCACCAGTGATCACCGGGACGGACGTCCTAACTATGGCTACACCTTC.

The chain is built from TRBV12-3 or TRBV12-4 and TRBJ1-2, with D unclear. CDR3 length equals 13 residues. V lost 5 bases to trimming and J lost 7 bases, with 14 bases between them. Written as DNA, the CDR3 is TGTGCCAGCAGTGAGGGTGGGGTCGTTGGCTACACCTTC. This gives the protein CASSEGGVVGYTF.